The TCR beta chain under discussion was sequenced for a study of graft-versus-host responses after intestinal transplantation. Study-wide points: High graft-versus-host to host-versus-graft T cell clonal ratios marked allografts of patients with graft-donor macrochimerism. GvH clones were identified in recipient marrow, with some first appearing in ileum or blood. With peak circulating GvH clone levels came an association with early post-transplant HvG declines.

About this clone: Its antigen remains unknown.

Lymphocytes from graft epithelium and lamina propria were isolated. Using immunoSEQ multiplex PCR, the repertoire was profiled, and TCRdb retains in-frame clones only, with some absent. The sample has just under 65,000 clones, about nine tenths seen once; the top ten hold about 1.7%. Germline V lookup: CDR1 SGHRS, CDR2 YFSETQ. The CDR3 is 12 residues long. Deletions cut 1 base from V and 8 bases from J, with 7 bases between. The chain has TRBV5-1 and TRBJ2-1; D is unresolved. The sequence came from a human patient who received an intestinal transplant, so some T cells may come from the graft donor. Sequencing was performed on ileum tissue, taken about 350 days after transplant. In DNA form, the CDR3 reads TGCGCCAGCAGCTTGAGTTTCTATGAGCAGTTCTTC. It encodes CASSLSFYEQFF. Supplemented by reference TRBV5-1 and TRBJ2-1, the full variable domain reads KAGVTQTPRYLIKTRGQQVTLSCSPISGHRSVSWYQQTPGQGLQFLFEYFSETQRNKGNFPGRFSGRQFSNSRSEMNVSTLELGDSALYLCASSLSFYEQFFGPGTRLTVL.